A selection of T cell receptor beta chains follows, all from one sample in a study of T cells after yellow fever vaccination. TCRdb recomputed calls from the 5' RACE reads with MiXCR, one row per CDR3 protein. The sample includes 300,000 to 400,000 distinct CDR3 sequences, roughly 8.7% seen only once; the top ten take roughly 18%. Specimen: PBMCs, collected on the day of the first yellow fever vaccination. The receptors shown here come from a man younger than 35 who received the YFV17D yellow fever vaccine. The CDR3 runs from the conserved cysteine through the conserved F or W. D genes are given only for firm matches. Not all rows give a size; the values are once, few, many and, for expanded clones, a class.

NA	NA	TRBV19	TRBJ2-6	CASSILRGRRGANVLTF	TGTGCCAGTAGTATCCTAAGGGGAAGACGGGGGGCCAACGTCCTGACTTTC
NA	NA	TRBV6-5	TRBJ2-7	CASSYSISPGPYEQYF	TGTGCCAGCAGTTACTCGATATCTCCTGGGCCCTACGAGCAGTACTTC
NA	many	TRBV11-2	TRBJ2-4	CASSYDAGWGLTKNIQYF	TGTGCCAGCAGCTACGACGCGGGGTGGGGATTAACCAAAAACATTCAGTACTTC
NA	NA	TRBV12-5	TRBJ2-3	CASGLREDTQYF	TGTGCTAGTGGTTTGAGGGAGGATACGCAGTATTTT
NA	many	TRBV7-3	TRBJ1-1	CASSQVGLTEAFF	TGTGCCAGCAGCCAGGTGGGGCTCACTGAAGCTTTCTTT
NA	few	TRBV5-1	TRBJ2-6	CASSLRRGESGANVLTF	TGCGCCAGCAGCTTGAGGAGGGGAGAGTCTGGGGCCAACGTCCTGACTTTC
NA	many	TRBV5-4	TRBJ2-2	CASSSVAGELFF	TGTGCCAGCAGCTCCGTCGCCGGGGAGCTGTTTTTT
NA	many	TRBV18	TRBJ1-1	CASSPPNGGTNTEAFF	TGTGCCAGCTCACCACCGAATGGCGGCACGAACACTGAAGCTTTCTTT
TRBD1	few	TRBV7-9	TRBJ2-3	CASTLSRQGIDTQYF	TGTGCCAGCACCCTCAGCCGACAGGGGATAGATACGCAGTATTTT
TRBD2	NA	TRBV15	TRBJ2-5	CATSRVPSGQETQYF	TGTGCCACCAGCAGAGTGCCTAGCGGCCAAGAGACCCAGTACTTC
NA	few	TRBV5-1	TRBJ2-1	CASSQPTDYNEQFF	TGCGCCAGCAGCCAACCGACAGATTACAATGAGCAGTTCTTC
TRBD1	many	TRBV7-2	TRBJ1-4	CASSPPGQGREKLFF	TGTGCCAGCAGCCCGCCGGGACAGGGAAGAGAAAAACTGTTTTTT
TRBD2	NA	TRBV5-4	TRBJ2-3	CASSLASGGADTQYF	TGTGCCAGCAGCTTGGCCAGCGGGGGGGCCGATACGCAGTATTTT
TRBD2	few	TRBV10-3	TRBJ2-3	CAISEQGGGSTDTQYF	TGTGCCATCAGTGAACAAGGCGGGGGGAGCACAGATACGCAGTATTTT
NA	many	TRBV7-2	TRBJ2-7	CASSLTTSEQYF	TGTGCCAGCAGCCTAACGACCTCCGAGCAGTACTTC
TRBD2	NA	TRBV4-2	TRBJ2-1	CASSHGLAGVNEQFF	TGTGCCAGCAGCCATGGACTAGCGGGGGTAAATGAGCAGTTCTTC
TRBD1	NA	TRBV6-1	TRBJ2-7	CASSGRDSSYEQYF	TGTGCCAGCAGTGGCCGGGACAGTTCCTACGAGCAGTACTTC
TRBD1	few	TRBV11-2	TRBJ1-6	CASSPGWLATGNNSPLHF	TGTGCCAGCAGCCCCGGATGGCTCGCGACAGGGAATAATTCACCCCTCCACTTT
TRBD2	NA	TRBV3-1	TRBJ2-3	CASRHSGTSGGPPLGTDTQYF	TGTGCCAGCAGACACTCCGGGACTAGCGGGGGGCCTCCTTTGGGCACAGATACGCAGTATTTT
NA	NA	TRBV10-3	TRBJ1-1	CAISERVNTEAFF	TGTGCCATCAGTGAAAGGGTGAACACTGAAGCTTTCTTT
NA	few	TRBV7-2	TRBJ2-1	CASSLVWGSLNEQFF	TGTGCCAGCAGCTTAGTTTGGGGTTCCCTCAATGAGCAGTTCTTC
TRBD1	NA	TRBV27	TRBJ1-2	CASSLTQGSGTVLGYTF	TGTGCCAGCAGTTTAACACAGGGGAGTGGTACGGTGTTGGGCTACACCTTC
TRBD2	NA	TRBV6-5	TRBJ2-7	CASSSPGTSGYTQYF	TGTGCCAGCAGTTCCCCCGGGACTAGCGGGTATACGCAGTACTTC
TRBD1	few	TRBV15	TRBJ1-3	CATSRDPGGEGNTIYF	TGTGCCACCAGCAGAGACCCAGGGGGCGAAGGAAACACCATATATTTT
NA	few	TRBV15	TRBJ1-2	CATSRGYGYTF	TGTGCCACCAGCAGGGGGTATGGCTACACCTTC
TRBD2	NA	TRBV5-4	TRBJ2-5	CASSLPAGEAETQYF	TGTGCCAGCAGCTTGCCCGCGGGGGAGGCTGAGACCCAGTACTTC
NA	few	TRBV5-1	TRBJ2-3	CASSLEGPRWADTQYF	TGCGCCAGCAGCTTGGAGGGCCCCAGGTGGGCAGATACGCAGTATTTT
NA	NA	TRBV5-4	TRBJ2-1	CASSPSRGRAYNEQFF	TGTGCCAGCAGCCCCTCAAGGGGGAGAGCCTACAATGAGCAGTTCTTC
TRBD1	few	TRBV5-4	TRBJ1-1	CASRLDRATEAFF	TGTGCCAGCAGATTGGACAGGGCCACTGAAGCTTTCTTT
NA	NA	TRBV5-1	TRBJ2-5	CASSLLEYPETQYF	TGCGCCAGCAGCTTGCTCGAGTACCCAGAGACCCAGTACTTC
NA	NA	TRBV5-1	TRBJ1-1	CASSLGLASGTEAFF	TGCGCCAGCAGCTTGGGCCTGGCATCGGGCACTGAAGCTTTCTTT
NA	NA	TRBV7-9	TRBJ2-1	CASSSGTWGGEQFF	TGTGCCAGCAGCTCCGGGACTTGGGGCGGGGAGCAGTTCTTC
NA	NA	TRBV7-6	TRBJ2-3	CASSQGLHTQYF	TGTGCCAGCAGCCAGGGACTGCATACGCAGTATTTT
NA	few	TRBV7-9	TRBJ1-1	CASSLYIGDTEAFF	TGTGCCAGCAGCTTATATATAGGAGACACTGAAGCTTTCTTT
TRBD1	NA	TRBV15	TRBJ1-2	CATSRPGQGFGYTF	TGTGCCACCAGCAGGCCGGGACAGGGGTTTGGCTACACCTTC
NA	NA	TRBV5-6	TRBJ2-3	CASSLVPTATDTQYF	TGTGCCAGCAGCTTGGTTCCGACCGCCACAGATACGCAGTATTTT
TRBD1	many	TRBV5-1	TRBJ1-2	CASSPGQATNYGYTF	TGCGCCAGCAGCCCGGGACAGGCCACTAACTATGGCTACACCTTC
TRBD1	NA	TRBV5-1	TRBJ2-7	CASSSGQGEQYF	TGCGCCAGCAGCTCCGGACAGGGCGAGCAGTACTTC